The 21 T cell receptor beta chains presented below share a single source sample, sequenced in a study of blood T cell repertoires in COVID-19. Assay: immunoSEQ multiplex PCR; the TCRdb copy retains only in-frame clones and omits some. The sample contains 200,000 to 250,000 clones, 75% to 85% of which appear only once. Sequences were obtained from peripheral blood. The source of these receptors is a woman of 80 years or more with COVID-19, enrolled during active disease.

CDR3 protein: CASSEVMGLAGGNTDTQYF. The CDR3 DNA reads as TGTGCCAGCAGTGAAGTTATGGGACTAGCGGGGGGGAACACAGATACGCAGTATTTT. The chain combines TRBV6-1 with TRBJ2-3; 16 bases agree with TRBD2. The germline CDR1 and CDR2 sequences are MNHNS and SASEGT. Trimming removed 1 base from V and 2 bases from J; junction bases left unmatched: 6. CDR3 length: 19 residues.

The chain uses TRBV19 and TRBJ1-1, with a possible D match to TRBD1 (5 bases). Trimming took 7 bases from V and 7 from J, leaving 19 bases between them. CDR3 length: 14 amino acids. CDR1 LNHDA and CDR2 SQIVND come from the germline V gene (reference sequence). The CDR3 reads CASTLEGTVYEAFF. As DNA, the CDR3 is TGTGCCAGTACCCTGGAGGGGACGGTGTATGAAGCTTTCTTT.

The CDR3, as DNA: TGTGCCAGCAGCGCCGAGGGACTAGCGGGAGTAACAACAGATACGCAGTATTTT. This translates into CASSAEGLAGVTTDTQYF. V gene TRBV9 combines with J gene TRBJ2-3, with 14 nucleotides matching TRBD2. CDR1 is SGDLS, CDR2 YYNGEE, per germline. This CDR3 has 18 residues. Unmatched junction bases numbered 9, after V lost 3 bases and J lost 3 bases.

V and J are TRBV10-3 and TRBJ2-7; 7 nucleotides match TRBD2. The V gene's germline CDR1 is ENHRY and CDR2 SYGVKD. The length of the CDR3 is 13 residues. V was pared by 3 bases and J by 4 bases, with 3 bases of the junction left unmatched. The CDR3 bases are TGTGCCATCAGTGATGGACTAGTGTACGAGCAGTACTTC. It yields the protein CAISDGLVYEQYF.

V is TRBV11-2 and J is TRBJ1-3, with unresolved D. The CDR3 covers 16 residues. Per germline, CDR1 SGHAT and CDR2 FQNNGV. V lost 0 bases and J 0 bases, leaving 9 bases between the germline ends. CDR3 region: CASSLESVNSGNTIYF. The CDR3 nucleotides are TGTGCCAGCAGCTTAGAGAGTGTCAACTCTGGAAACACCATATATTTT.

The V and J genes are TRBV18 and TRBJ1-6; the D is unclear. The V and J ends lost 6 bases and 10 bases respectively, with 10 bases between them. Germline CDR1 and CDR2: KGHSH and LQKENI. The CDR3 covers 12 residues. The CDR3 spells CASSRTSSPLHF. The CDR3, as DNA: TGTGCCAGCTCGCGGACTTCGTCACCCCTCCACTTT.

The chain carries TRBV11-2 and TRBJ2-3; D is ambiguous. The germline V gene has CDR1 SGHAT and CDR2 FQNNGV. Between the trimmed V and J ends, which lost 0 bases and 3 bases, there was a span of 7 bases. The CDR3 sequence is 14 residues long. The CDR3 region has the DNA TGTGCCAGCAGCTTAGATTACTCGACAGATACGCAGTATTTT. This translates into CASSLDYSTDTQYF.

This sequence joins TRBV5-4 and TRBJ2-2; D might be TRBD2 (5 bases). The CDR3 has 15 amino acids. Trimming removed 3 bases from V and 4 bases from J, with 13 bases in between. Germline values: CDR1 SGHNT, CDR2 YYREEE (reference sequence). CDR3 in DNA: TGTGCCAGCAGCTCGGCTAGCAGGCTCACCGGGGAGCTGTTTTTT. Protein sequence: CASSSASRLTGELFF.

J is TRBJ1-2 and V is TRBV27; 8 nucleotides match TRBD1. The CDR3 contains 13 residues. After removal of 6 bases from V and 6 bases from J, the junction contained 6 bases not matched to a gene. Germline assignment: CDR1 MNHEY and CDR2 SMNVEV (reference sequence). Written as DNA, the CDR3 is TGTGCCAGCAGCTTGAGCAGGGGGCATGGCTACACCTTC. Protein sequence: CASSLSRGHGYTF.

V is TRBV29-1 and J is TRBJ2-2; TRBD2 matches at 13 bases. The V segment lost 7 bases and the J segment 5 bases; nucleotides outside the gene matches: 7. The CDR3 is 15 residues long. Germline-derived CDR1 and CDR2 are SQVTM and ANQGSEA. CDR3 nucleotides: TGCAGCGCCTGGACTAGCGGGAGAGCAACCGGGGAGCTGTTTTTT. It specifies CSAWTSGRATGELFF.

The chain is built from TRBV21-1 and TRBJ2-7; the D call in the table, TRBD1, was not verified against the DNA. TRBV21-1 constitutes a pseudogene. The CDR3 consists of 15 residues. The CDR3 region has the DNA TGTGCCAGCAGCAAAGTGCAGGGAAGGGGCTACGAGCAGTACTTC. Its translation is CASSKVQGRGYEQYF.

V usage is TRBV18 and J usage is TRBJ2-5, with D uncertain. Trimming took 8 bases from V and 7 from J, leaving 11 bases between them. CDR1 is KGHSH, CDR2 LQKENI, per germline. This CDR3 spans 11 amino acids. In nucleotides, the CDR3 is TGTGCCAGCCAGGATGTTGGGACCCAGTACTTC. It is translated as CASQDVGTQYF.

CDR3 DNA: TGTGCCTGGAGTGAATGGGGGCGTTTTCATTCACCCCTCCACTTT. Amino acids: CAWSEWGRFHSPLHF. The V and J genes are TRBV30 and TRBJ1-6; possible D gene TRBD1, 6 bases. This CDR3 is 15 amino acids long. Germline loops: CDR1 GTSNPN, CDR2 SVGIG (reference sequence). V lost 1 base and J 8 bases, leaving 15 bases between the germline ends.

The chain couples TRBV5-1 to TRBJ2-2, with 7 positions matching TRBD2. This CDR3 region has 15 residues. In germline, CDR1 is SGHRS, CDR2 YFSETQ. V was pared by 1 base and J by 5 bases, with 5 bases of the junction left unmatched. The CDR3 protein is CASSLSGELTGELFF. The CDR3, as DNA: TGCGCCAGCAGCTTGAGCGGGGAACTTACCGGGGAGCTGTTTTTT. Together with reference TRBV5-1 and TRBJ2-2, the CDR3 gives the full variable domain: KAGVTQTPRYLIKTRGQQVTLSCSPISGHRSVSWYQQTPGQGLQFLFEYFSETQRNKGNFPGRFSGRQFSNSRSEMNVSTLELGDSALYLCASSLSGELTGELFFGEGSRLTVL.

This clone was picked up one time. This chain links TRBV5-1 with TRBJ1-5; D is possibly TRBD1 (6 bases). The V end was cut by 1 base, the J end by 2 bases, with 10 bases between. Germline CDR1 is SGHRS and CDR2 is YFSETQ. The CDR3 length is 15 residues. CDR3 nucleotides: TGCGCCAGCAGCTTGTCAGGGGTGGGCAATCAGCCCCAGCATTTT. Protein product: CASSLSGVGNQPQHF. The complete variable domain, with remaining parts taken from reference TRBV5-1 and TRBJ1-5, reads KAGVTQTPRYLIKTRGQQVTLSCSPISGHRSVSWYQQTPGQGLQFLFEYFSETQRNKGNFPGRFSGRQFSNSRSEMNVSTLELGDSALYLCASSLSGVGNQPQHFGDGTRLSIL.

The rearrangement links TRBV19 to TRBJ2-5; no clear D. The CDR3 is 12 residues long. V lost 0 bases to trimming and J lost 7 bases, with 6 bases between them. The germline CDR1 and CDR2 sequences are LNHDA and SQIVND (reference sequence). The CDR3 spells CASSIDPGTQYF. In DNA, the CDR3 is TGTGCCAGTAGTATAGATCCGGGGACCCAGTACTTC. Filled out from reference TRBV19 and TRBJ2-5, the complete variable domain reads DGGITQSPKYLFRKEGQNVTLSCEQNLNHDAMYWYRQDPGQGLRLIYYSQIVNDFQKGDIAEGYSVSREKKESFPLTVTSAQKNPTAFYLCASSIDPGTQYFGPGTRLLVL.

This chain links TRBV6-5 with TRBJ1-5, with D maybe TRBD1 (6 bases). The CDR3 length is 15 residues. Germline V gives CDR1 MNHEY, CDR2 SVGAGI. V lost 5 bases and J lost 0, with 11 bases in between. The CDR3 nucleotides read TGTGCCAGCAGTACAAGACAGGTTAGCAATCAGCCCCAGCATTTT. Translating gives CASSTRQVSNQPQHF.

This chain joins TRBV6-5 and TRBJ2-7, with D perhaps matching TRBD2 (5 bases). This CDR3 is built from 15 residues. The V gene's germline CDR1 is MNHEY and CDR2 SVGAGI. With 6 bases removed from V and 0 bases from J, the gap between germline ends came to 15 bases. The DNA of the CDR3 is TGTGCCAGCAGGGTAACGAGAGGGAGCTCCTACGAGCAGTACTTC. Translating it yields CASRVTRGSSYEQYF.

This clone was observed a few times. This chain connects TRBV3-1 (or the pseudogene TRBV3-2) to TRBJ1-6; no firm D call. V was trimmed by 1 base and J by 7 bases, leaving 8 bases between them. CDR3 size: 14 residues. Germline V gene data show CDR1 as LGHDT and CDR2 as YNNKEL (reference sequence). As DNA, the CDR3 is TGTGCCAGCAGCCAAGGGGCAAAGAATTCACCCCTCCACTTT. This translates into CASSQGAKNSPLHF.

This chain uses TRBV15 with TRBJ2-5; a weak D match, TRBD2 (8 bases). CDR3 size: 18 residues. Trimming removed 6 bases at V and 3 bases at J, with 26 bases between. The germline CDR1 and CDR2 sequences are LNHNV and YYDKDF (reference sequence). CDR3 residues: CATRGGAKGSGEKETQYF. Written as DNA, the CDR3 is TGTGCCACCAGAGGGGGCGCGAAAGGTAGCGGGGAAAAAGAGACCCAGTACTTC.

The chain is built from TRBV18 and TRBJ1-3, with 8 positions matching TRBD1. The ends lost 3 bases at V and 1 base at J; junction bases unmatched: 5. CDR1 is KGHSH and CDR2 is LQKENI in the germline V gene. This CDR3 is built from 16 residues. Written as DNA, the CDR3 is TGTGCCAGCTCACCCCGACAGGGGCAATCTGGAAACACCATATATTTT. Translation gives CASSPRQGQSGNTIYF.